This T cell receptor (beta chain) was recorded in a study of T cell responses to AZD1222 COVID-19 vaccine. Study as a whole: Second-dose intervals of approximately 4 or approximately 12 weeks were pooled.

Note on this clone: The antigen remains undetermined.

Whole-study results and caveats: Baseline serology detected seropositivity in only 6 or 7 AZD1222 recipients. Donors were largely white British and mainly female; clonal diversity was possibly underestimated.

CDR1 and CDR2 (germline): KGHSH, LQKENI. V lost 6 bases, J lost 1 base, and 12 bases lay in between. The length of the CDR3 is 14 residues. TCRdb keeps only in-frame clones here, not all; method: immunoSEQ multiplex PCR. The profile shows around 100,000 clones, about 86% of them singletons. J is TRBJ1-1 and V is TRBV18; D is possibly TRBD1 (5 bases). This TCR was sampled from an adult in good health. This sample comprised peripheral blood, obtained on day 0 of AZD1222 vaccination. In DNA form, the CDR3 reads TGTGCCAGCTCCTGGACAACGGGGAACACTGAAGCTTTCTTT. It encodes CASSWTTGNTEAFF.